This record concerns one T cell receptor (beta chain) sequence. Its cognate antigen is unknown. The entry originates in a study of T cells after yellow fever vaccination. Each CDR3 protein gets one entry after TCRdb re-called the 5' RACE reads with MiXCR. Counted here are about 300,000 distinct CDR3 sequences, around 10% occurring once; the ten biggest clones make up approximately 3.3%. CDR3 size: 14 residues. With 7 bases clipped from V and 2 bases from J, the junction kept 5 bases outside the gene matches. CDR1 and CDR2 from the germline V gene are SGHVS and FNYEAQ. Findings and limits, study-wide: Reappearance after the booster was seen for most primary-vaccination clones, at roughly 96% CD4 and 70% to 90% CD8.

The clonotype originates from a young man who received the YFV17D yellow fever vaccine. The V call is TRBV7-6, the J call TRBJ2-1; 7 positions match TRBD1. This material consisted of CD4+ T cells sorted from PBMCs, taken 5 days after the yellow fever booster vaccination. The CDR3 nucleotides are TGTGCCAGCACCCGACAGGGACCCTACAATGAGCAGTTCTTC. Translating it yields CASTRQGPYNEQFF.